Each of the 7 T cell receptor beta chains below was sequenced from the same sample in a study of post-analysis software for immune sequencing data. Study conclusions and caveats: With TRBV5-6, TRBV5-1 and TRBV20-1 included, about five TRBV segments were more frequent in patients than in controls.

These receptors have no identified antigens. Unique-molecular-identifier-tagged TCR beta cDNA libraries were used. TCRdb reanalysed the PCR reads using MiXCR and keeps one entry per CDR3 protein. This repertoire shows roughly 650,000 distinct CDR3 sequences, 59% found once; its top ten account for 11%. The sequenced material came from blood. The receptors shown here come from a girl aged 2-15 years with multiple sclerosis.

As to this clonotype: A read error is likely, as this CDR3 ends without the conserved phenylalanine or tryptophan. The chain joins TRBV6-6 to TRBJ1-1; D unresolved. In germline, CDR1 is MNHNY, CDR2 SVGAGI (reference sequence). Trimming shortened V by 0 bases and J by 6 bases, and 11 bases separated the two germline ends. This CDR3 is 14 amino acids long. CDR3 amino acids: CASSYSATTPEAFC. The CDR3 bases are TGTGCCAGCAGTTACTCTGCTACCACACCTGAAGCTTTCTGT.

The chain couples TRBV14 to TRBJ1-2; TRBD1 agrees at 7 bases. Germline values: CDR1 SGHDN, CDR2 FVKESK. The CDR3 has 15 residues. J lost 1 base, V lost 3 bases, and 5 bases had no gene match. The CDR3: CASSQGQPVNYGYTF. The CDR3 region has the DNA TGTGCCAGCAGCCAGGGACAGCCCGTTAACTATGGCTACACCTTC.

Remarks on this clonotype: This sequence may be a read error, since a much larger clone differs from it by one base. V is TRBV6-6 and J is TRBJ2-7; D unclear. The germline gives CDR1 MNHNY, CDR2 SVGAGI (reference sequence). CDR3 length: 14 amino acids. The CDR3, as DNA: TGTGCCAGCAGTTACTCGGACGACTCCTGCGAGCAGTACTTC. Its translation is CASSYSDDSCEQYF.

This clonotype was seen at least ten times. The rearrangement joins TRBV4-2 to TRBJ2-1, with D possibly matching TRBD1 (6 bases). Germline assignment: CDR1 LGHNA and CDR2 YNFKEQ. The CDR3 has 16 amino acids. V was trimmed by 0 bases and J by 6 bases, leaving 15 bases between them. The CDR3 coding sequence is TGTGCCAGCAGCCAAGACCGGACCCCAGGGGTCAATGAGCAGTTCTTC. Encoded protein: CASSQDRTPGVNEQFF.

V usage is TRBV4-1 and J usage is TRBJ1-5; D is perhaps TRBD1 (6 bases). Trimming took off 4 bases at V and 5 bases at J, with 12 bases between the two ends. Germline loops: CDR1 MGHRA, CDR2 YSYEKL. CDR3 size: 14 residues. The CDR3 here is CASSLTGQDQPQHF. The CDR3 DNA reads as TGCGCCAGCAGCCTAACAGGGCAAGATCAGCCCCAGCATTTT.

J is TRBJ1-2 and V is TRBV12-3 or TRBV12-4; D remains unclear. The CDR3 consists of 15 residues. V was pared by 3 bases and J by 0 bases, with 11 bases between. The CDR3 loop reads CASSFRHATNYGYTF. In DNA form, the CDR3 reads TGTGCCAGCAGTTTCCGGCACGCTACTAACTATGGCTACACCTTC.

This chain links TRBV5-6 with TRBJ2-5, with TRBD1 as a possible D gene (5 bases). V was pared by 0 bases and J by 0 bases, with 12 bases between. Germline lookup yields CDR1 SGHDT and CDR2 YYEEEE. CDR3 size: 16 residues. The CDR3 coding sequence is TGTGCCAGCAGCTTGGAACCAGGGATGTACCAAGAGACCCAGTACTTC. It encodes CASSLEPGMYQETQYF.